One sample yielded the 10 T cell receptor beta chains listed below, sequenced in a study of response to subunit inactivated influenza vaccine. Via MiXCR, TCRdb re-called the RT-PCR reads, giving one row per CDR3 protein. Among about 800,000 distinct CDR3 sequences listed, about 20% were seen once. Here the sequenced sample was PBMCs from blood, taken 5 days after vaccination. These receptors originate from a man aged 50 or older who received an inactivated influenza vaccine.

This clonotype has ten or more counts. The J gene is TRBJ2-1, the V gene TRBV12-3 or TRBV12-4; D is unresolved. V was trimmed by 8 bases and J by 6 bases, leaving 14 bases between them. The CDR3 runs to 13 residues. For the CDR3, the DNA is TGTGCCAGCGGATCCCGAGACACCAATGAGCAGTTCTTC. Residues: CASGSRDTNEQFF.

The chain employs TRBV18 and TRBJ2-7, with TRBD1 matching over 12 bases. Germline values: CDR1 KGHSH, CDR2 LQKENI. The CDR3 runs 15 residues. The ends lost 3 bases at V and 3 bases at J; junction bases unmatched: 3. The CDR3 DNA is TGTGCCAGCTCACCTGGGACAGGGGGCCTCTACGAGCAGTACTTC. This codes for CASSPGTGGLYEQYF.

The gene calls are TRBV20-1 and TRBJ1-1; D not certain. In germline, CDR1 is DFQATT, CDR2 SNEGSKA (reference sequence). The germline V and J ends were trimmed by 3 bases and 1 base, with 12 bases remaining between them. The CDR3 loop spans 14 amino acids. The CDR3 sequence is CSASGREQNTEAFF. CDR3 DNA: TGCAGTGCTAGTGGACGGGAACAGAACACTGAAGCTTTCTTT.

The chain couples TRBV20-1 to TRBJ2-7; D remains ambiguous. This CDR3 has 13 amino acids. Looked up from germline, CDR1 is DFQATT and CDR2 is SNEGSKA (reference sequence). Trimming pared 3 bases from V and 4 bases from J, leaving 13 bases between. DNA of the CDR3: TGCAGTGCTAGGATCCAGAGGCCTTACGAGCAGTACTTC. It yields the protein CSARIQRPYEQYF.

V usage is TRBV29-1 and J usage is TRBJ2-7; TRBD1 matches at 8 bases. Looked up from germline, CDR1 is SQVTM and CDR2 is ANQGSEA. The CDR3 is 11 amino acids. The V segment lost 4 bases and the J segment 9 bases; nucleotides outside the gene matches: 5. The CDR3 DNA is TGCAGCGTTGCTTCAGGGGGCCTGCAGTACTTC. Amino acid sequence: CSVASGGLQYF.

This clonotype was detected a few times. The V gene is TRBV20-1, the J gene TRBJ1-1; D unresolved. Germline CDR1 reads DFQATT; CDR2 reads SNEGSKA (reference sequence). V was cut by 3 bases and J by 0 bases, with 14 bases left in between. The CDR3 extends over 15 amino acids. For the CDR3, the DNA is TGCAGTGCTAGTGATCCGAGCACCTTGAACACTGAAGCTTTCTTT. Protein product: CSASDPSTLNTEAFF.

There are a few counts of this clonotype. The rearrangement uses TRBV27 and TRBJ1-6; D is undetermined. Germline V gives CDR1 MNHEY, CDR2 SMNVEV (reference sequence). Trimming stripped 0 bases from V and 10 bases from J, with 13 bases between. The CDR3 is 15 residues long. CDR3 coding DNA: TGTGCCAGCAGTTTATCCCCCGGATTGGGGTCACCCCTCCACTTT. This translates into CASSLSPGLGSPLHF.

This clonotype was seen only a few times. The J gene is TRBJ1-1, the V gene TRBV5-1; 7 bases agree with TRBD1. V gave up 5 bases and J gave up 3 bases; unmatched junction bases: 4. Germline V gene data show CDR1 as SGHRS and CDR2 as YFSETQ. This CDR3 spans 13 amino acids. DNA of the CDR3: TGCGCCAGCAGGACTCAGGGGGACACTGAAGCTTTCTTT. It encodes CASRTQGDTEAFF.

CDR3 sequence (DNA): TGTGCCTGGAGTGTAGGGGGACAGGGGTTTGAAAAACTGTTTTTT. It specifies CAWSVGGQGFEKLFF. V and J are TRBV30 and TRBJ1-4; 10 bases map to TRBD1. The CDR3 has 15 residues. Germline CDR1 GTSNPN, CDR2 SVGIG (reference sequence). V lost 0 bases, J lost 7 bases, and 5 bases stayed unmatched.

This clonotype was counted ten times or more. This sequence joins TRBV5-1 and TRBJ2-1, with D maybe TRBD1 (6 bases). CDR3 length equals 13 residues. Per the germline V gene, CDR1 is SGHRS and CDR2 is YFSETQ. V was shortened by 1 base and J by 7 bases, with 9 bases between the two germline ends. The CDR3 sequence: CASSLSGENEQFF. As DNA, the CDR3 is TGCGCCAGCAGCTTGTCAGGGGAGAATGAGCAGTTCTTC.